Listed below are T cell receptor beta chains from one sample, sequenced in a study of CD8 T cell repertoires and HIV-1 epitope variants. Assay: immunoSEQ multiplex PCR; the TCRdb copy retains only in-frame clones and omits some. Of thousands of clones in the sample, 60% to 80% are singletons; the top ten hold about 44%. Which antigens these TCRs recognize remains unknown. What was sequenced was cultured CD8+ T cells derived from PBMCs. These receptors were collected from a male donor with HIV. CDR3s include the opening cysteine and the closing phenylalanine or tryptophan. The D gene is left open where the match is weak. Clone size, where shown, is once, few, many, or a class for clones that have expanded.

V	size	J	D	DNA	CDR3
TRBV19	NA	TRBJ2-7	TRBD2	TGTGCCAGTAGTACTCACGCTGGACTAGCGGAAAGCTCCTACGAGCAGTACTTC	CASSTHAGLAESSYEQYF
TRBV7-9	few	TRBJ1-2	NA	TGTGCCAGCAGCTTAGCGCGGGAGGAAAGGTTGGGCTACACCTTC	CASSLAREERLGYTF
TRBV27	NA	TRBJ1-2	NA	TGTGCCAGCAGTTTATCGGGGGCTAACTATGGCTACACCTTC	CASSLSGANYGYTF
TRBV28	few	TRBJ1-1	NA	TGTGCCAGCAGTGCCCAAGGATGGCTGAACACTGAAGCTTTCTTT	CASSAQGWLNTEAFF
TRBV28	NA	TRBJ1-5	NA	TGTGCCAGCAGTTCCATTTTCTCCGGGGACAATCAGCCCCAGCATTTT	CASSSIFSGDNQPQHF
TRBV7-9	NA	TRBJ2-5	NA	TGTGCCAGCAGCTTATGGTCTAGCCTTAGAGAGACCCAGTACTTC	CASSLWSSLRETQYF
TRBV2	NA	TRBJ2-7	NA	TGTGCCAGCAAAGGCAGGGCGTACGAGCAGTACTTC	CASKGRAYEQYF
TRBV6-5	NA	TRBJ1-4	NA	TGTGCCAGCAGTTACTCGCCTTACGGCAGGGAACTGTTTTTT	CASSYSPYGRELFF
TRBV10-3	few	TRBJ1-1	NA	TGTGCCATCAGTGAAATACAGAAGGTGACTGAAGCTTTCTTT	CAISEIQKVTEAFF
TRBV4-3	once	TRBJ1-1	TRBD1	TGCGCCAGCAGCCTAAACAGGGGGAACACTGAAGCTTTCTTT	CASSLNRGNTEAFF
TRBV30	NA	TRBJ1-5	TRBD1	TGTGCCTGGACTTCGGGACAGGGGATCAATCAGCCCCAGCATTTT	CAWTSGQGINQPQHF
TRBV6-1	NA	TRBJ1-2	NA	TGTGCCAGCAGTGAACCGCCCGCAGGGTCGTATGGGTATGGCTACACCTTC	CASSEPPAGSYGYGYTF
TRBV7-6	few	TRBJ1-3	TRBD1	TGTGCCAGCAGCTCCTTGGGACAGGGCTCTGGAAACACCATATATTTT	CASSSLGQGSGNTIYF
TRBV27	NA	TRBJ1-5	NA	TGTGCCAGCAGGGAACAGGGACGGGGCAATCAGCCCCAGCATTTT	CASREQGRGNQPQHF
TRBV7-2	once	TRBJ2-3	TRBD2	TGTGCCAGCAGCTTAGTCGGGGGGATGACAGATACGCAGTATTTT	CASSLVGGMTDTQYF
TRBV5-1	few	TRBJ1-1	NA	TGCGCCAGCAGCTGGACGGAGAACACTGAAGCTTTCTTT	CASSWTENTEAFF
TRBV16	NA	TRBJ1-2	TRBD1	TGTGCCAGCAGCCTCGGGACAGCCTCGGGCTACACCTTC	CASSLGTASGYTF
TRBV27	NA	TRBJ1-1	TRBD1	TGTGCCAGCAGTTTATCTATAGGGACAGGGTACGAGGAAGCTTTCTTT	CASSLSIGTGYEEAFF
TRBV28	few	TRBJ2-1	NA	TGTGCCAGCAGACCTAGACAGCCTGATTACAATGAGCAGTTCTTC	CASRPRQPDYNEQFF
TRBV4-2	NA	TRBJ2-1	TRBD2	TGTGCCAGCAGCCAAGTAGGTGCGGGGGACAATGAGCAGTTCTTC	CASSQVGAGDNEQFF
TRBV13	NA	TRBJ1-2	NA	TGTGCCAGCAGCCTACGGGGTTATGATGGCTACACCTTC	CASSLRGYDGYTF
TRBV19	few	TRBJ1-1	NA	TGTGCCAGTAGTATAGACCGGACACCTGAAGCTTTCTTT	CASSIDRTPEAFF
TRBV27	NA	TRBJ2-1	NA	TGTGCCAGCAGTTTTGGGCCTCCGATCGCATACAATGAGCAGTTCTTC	CASSFGPPIAYNEQFF
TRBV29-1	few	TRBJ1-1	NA	TGCAGCGTTGGGGTGTTCACTGAAGCTTTCTTT	CSVGVFTEAFF
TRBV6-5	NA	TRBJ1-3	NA	TGTGCCAGCAGTTTGTACTCTGGAAACACCATATATTTT	CASSLYSGNTIYF
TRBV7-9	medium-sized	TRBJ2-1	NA	TGTGCCAGCTTACAGGGAGGTGAGCAGTTCTTC	CASLQGGEQFF
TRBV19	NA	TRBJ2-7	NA	TGTGCCAGCAAAGACGCATACGAGCAGTACTTC	CASKDAYEQYF
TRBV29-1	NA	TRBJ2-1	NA	TGCAGCGTCGAAATTACATCGCGGCTTCTCTACAATGAGCAGTTCTTC	CSVEITSRLLYNEQFF
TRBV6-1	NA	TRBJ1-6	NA	TGTGCCAGCAGTGAAGGGCCAGGGAATTCACCCCTCCACTTT	CASSEGPGNSPLHF
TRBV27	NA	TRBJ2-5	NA	TGTGCCAGCTTCTCGGCAGAGGACGGACAAGAGACCCAGTACTTC	CASFSAEDGQETQYF
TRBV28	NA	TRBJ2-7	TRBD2	TGTGCCAGCACCCAACTAGCGGGATCTGAAGAGCAGTACTTC	CASTQLAGSEEQYF
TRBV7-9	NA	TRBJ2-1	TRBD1	TGTGCCAGCAGGGTGGACAGGGGGCTTGATGAGCAGTTCTTC	CASRVDRGLDEQFF
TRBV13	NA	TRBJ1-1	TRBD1	TGTGCCAGCAGCCATACAGGGGACTCTGAAGCTTTCTTT	CASSHTGDSEAFF
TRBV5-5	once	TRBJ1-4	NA	TGTGCCAGCAGCCCGGGGGACGGGGGTAATGAAAAACTGTTTTTT	CASSPGDGGNEKLFF
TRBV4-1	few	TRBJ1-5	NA	TGCGCCAGCAGCCAAGATTCCGACGGACAGAAGAATCAGCCCCAGCATTTT	CASSQDSDGQKNQPQHF
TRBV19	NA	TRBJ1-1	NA	TGTGCCACTTCGGGAAGTACGACGTCCGATACTGAAGCTTTCTTT	CATSGSTTSDTEAFF
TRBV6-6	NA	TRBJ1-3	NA	TGTGCCAGCAGTTACACAGCCTCTGGAAACACCATATATTTT	CASSYTASGNTIYF
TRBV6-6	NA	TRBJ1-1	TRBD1	TGTGCCAGCGGCCCTACAGGGGTCGGCACTGAAGCTTTCTTT	CASGPTGVGTEAFF
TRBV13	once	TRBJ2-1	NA	TGTGCCAGCAGCTCTACAGGGAACAATGAGCAGTTCTTC	CASSSTGNNEQFF
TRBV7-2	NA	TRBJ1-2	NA	TGTGCCAGCAGCTTCGTACCAGGGGACGACTATGGCTACACCTTC	CASSFVPGDDYGYTF
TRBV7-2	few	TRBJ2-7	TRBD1	TGTGCCAGCAGCTTTCATGGGACAGGCGGCTACGAGCAGTACTTC	CASSFHGTGGYEQYF
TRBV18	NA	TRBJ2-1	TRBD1	TGTGCCAGCTCATCCCGACAGGGCTCCTACAATGAGCAGTTCTTC	CASSSRQGSYNEQFF
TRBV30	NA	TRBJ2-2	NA	TGTGCCTGGAAGACCGGGACCAACACCGGGGAGCTGTTTTTT	CAWKTGTNTGELFF
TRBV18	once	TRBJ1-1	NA	TGTGCCAGCTCACTCCTTCAGGGAAAAGGGAACACTGAAGCTTTCTTT	CASSLLQGKGNTEAFF
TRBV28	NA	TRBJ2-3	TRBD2	TGTGCCAGCAGTTTCCTGGCGGGAGGCACAGATACGCAGTATTTT	CASSFLAGGTDTQYF
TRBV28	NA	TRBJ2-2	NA	TGTGCCAGCAGTTTCGGGGGGAACACCGGGGAGCTGTTTTTT	CASSFGGNTGELFF
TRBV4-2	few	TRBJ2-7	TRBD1	TGTGCCAGCAGCCAAACAGGGGTCAACGAGCAGTACTTC	CASSQTGVNEQYF
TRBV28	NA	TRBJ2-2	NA	TGTGCCAGCAGCCATCTTAAGGGGGATGTGAACACCGGGGAGCTGTTTTTT	CASSHLKGDVNTGELFF
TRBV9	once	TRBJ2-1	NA	TGTGCCAGCAGCCTGCCGGACGGGAACAATGAGCAGTTCTTC	CASSLPDGNNEQFF
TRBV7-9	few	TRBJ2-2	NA	TGTGCCAGCAGCTTAGCGGGGCAGACCGGGGAGCTGTTTTTT	CASSLAGQTGELFF
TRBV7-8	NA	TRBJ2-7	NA	TGTGCCAGCAGCGCCGACTATAGCGTCGACGAGCAGTACTTC	CASSADYSVDEQYF
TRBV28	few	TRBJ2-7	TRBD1	TGTGCCAGCAGCCAATCCCGGGACAGGCGTACCTACGAGCAGTACTTC	CASSQSRDRRTYEQYF
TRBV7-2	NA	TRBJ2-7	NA	TGTGCCAGCAGCTTACAGGGTAGCGACGAGCAGTACTTC	CASSLQGSDEQYF
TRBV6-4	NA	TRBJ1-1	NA	TGTGCCAGCAGTGATACAGGGTACACTGAAGCTTTCTTT	CASSDTGYTEAFF
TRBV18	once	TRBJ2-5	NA	TGTGCCAGCTCACTGGGGGGAGACCAAGAGACCCAGTACTTC	CASSLGGDQETQYF
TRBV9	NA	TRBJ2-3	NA	TGTGCCAGCAGCGCTTCAGGGGATACGCAGTATTTT	CASSASGDTQYF
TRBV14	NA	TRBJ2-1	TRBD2	TGTGCCAGCAGCCAAGATCCTAGCGGGAGAGTCTCCTACAATGAGCAGTTCTTC	CASSQDPSGRVSYNEQFF
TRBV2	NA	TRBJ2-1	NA	TGTGCCAGCAGTGAATCTGAAAGCTCCTACAATGAGCAGTTCTTC	CASSESESSYNEQFF
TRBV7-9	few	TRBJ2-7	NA	TGTGCCAGCAGCCAAGGGGGAGGGCTCGAGCAGTACTTC	CASSQGGGLEQYF